The rows below give T cell receptor beta chains drawn from one sample of a study of blood T cells in healthy people across ages. TCRdb reprocessed the 5' RACE reads with MiXCR, giving one entry per CDR3 protein. This table holds 1.8 million or so distinct CDR3 sequences, approximately 40% found once. The sequenced material came from blood. The source is a human donor in good health. CDR3s include the opening cysteine and the closing phenylalanine or tryptophan.

V gene	J gene	CDR3 protein
TRBV25-1	TRBJ1-2	CASRDKGDYGYTF
TRBV28	TRBJ2-3	CATFLTAGTDTQYF
TRBV5-1	TRBJ2-1	CASSLVGQTNEQFF
TRBV29-1	TRBJ1-2	CSVDYGPDNLYGYTF
TRBV12-3/TRBV12-4	TRBJ2-1	CASRLIYNEQFF
TRBV3-1	TRBJ2-7	CASSQPTIGEQYF
TRBV29-1	.	CSGHRGGEQYF
TRBV28	TRBJ1-2	CASSLYHSNYGYTF
TRBV6-1	TRBJ1-1	CAGLLIGGAEAFF
TRBV6-6	TRBJ1-1	CASSSRRGKAFF
TRBV29-1	TRBJ2-5	CSVEYGRTEQYF
TRBV4-2	TRBJ2-5	CASSPRDEIQETQYF
TRBV3-1	TRBJ1-1	CASSSAGQNTEALF
TRBV29-1	TRBJ2-3	CSVTGQPSTDTQYF
TRBV4-3	TRBJ2-7	CASSQDFTSGQYF